This paragraph reports one T cell receptor beta chain. Its specific antigen is unknown. A much bigger clone sits one base away, suggesting this may be a read error. RNA was isolated from bulk, unsorted tissue, and RNA quality was assessed with a NanoDrop ND-1000 and an Agilent 2100. Distant non-tumor tissue taken more than 3 cm from the tumor edge was used as the normal lung sample. All donors had newly diagnosed lung cancer, had not received prior chemotherapy, and were admitted for thoracic surgery in China between August and November 2014. Patients with previous radiotherapy or chemotherapy, or with another concurrent cancer, were excluded from the study. Pieces of surgical tissue measuring roughly 1-2.3 cm3 were kept in RNAlater solution and stored at -80 degrees C until use. The library was built by means of multiplex PCR. For sequencing, an Illumina HiSeq 2500 was employed. TCRbeta libraries were constructed through three rounds of nested PCR with primers (Table S4) according to protocols adapted from ARM-PCR. Before sequencing, PCR products of 200-500 bp were excised from the gel and purified with the QIAquick gel extraction kit. The original methods were these. Trimmomatic was used to clean the reads, FLASH merged the cleaned reads into complete CDR3 sequences, and MiTCR assigned the sequences to V(D)J germline segments. Clonal diversity was calculated as the inverse Simpson's index using VDJtools. In-frame sequences without a premature stop codon were defined as productive reads. TCRdb ran its own pipeline on the public reads, namely fastp trimming at Q25 and MiXCR clone calling, and kept in-frame beta chains. Every CDR3 protein is listed once, alongside the most common genes and DNA of its rows. The authors' filters were not applied to this entry. For this sample the table gives approximately 82,000 distinct CDR3 sequences, of which approximately 82% were detected only once. The ten top clones hold around two fifths of the sample.

The entry originates in a study of tumor and adjacent non-tumor tissue in lung cancer (dated by TCRdb to 2017 to 2018). Background on the whole study: Of the cohort, 11 to 12 patients had adenocarcinoma, 2 had squamous cell carcinoma and 1 had small cell lung cancer. The 15 or so patients were aged about 30 to 76 years, included around ten men and 5 women, and had TNM stage I to III disease. In total, sequencing yielded 130,000,000 or so productive TCRbeta reads, which works out to an average of about 4.2 million reads per sample. Using bulk TCRbeta repertoires from some 15 lung cancer patients, the study set lung tumor tissue side by side with matched distant non-tumor lung tissue. TCRbeta CDR3 sequencing was performed on 25 to 35 paired specimens, with one tumor sample and one normal lung sample collected per patient. What the study reported, not specific to this receptor: TCR diversity was significantly higher in younger patients, and higher tumor TCR diversity was associated with shorter overall and disease-free survival. Tumor tissue showed significantly higher TCR diversity (inverse Simpson) than normal lung tissue, at about 400 vs 150 (P = 0.0075, Mann-Whitney U test). Neither the sequencing platform nor unique molecular identifiers are named or mentioned anywhere in the methods. In normal lung, the top 100 clones accounted for a significantly larger cumulative share of the repertoire than in tumor tissue. Because peripheral blood was not sequenced, blood TCRbeta repertoires in the lung cancer patients of the study were not examined. Only about 16 patients were included in the cohort, and the need for larger samples and more detailed clinical data was noted by the authors.

Looking up the germline V gene yields CDR1 KGHDR and CDR2 SFDVKD. Trimming at the junction amounts to 3 bases on V and 3 bases on J, and the germline ends lie 15 bases apart. CDR3 length: 16 amino acids, cysteine to phenylalanine. The only DNA kept is the CDR3, 48 bases in frame from the first base. This chain is built from TRBV24-1 and TRBJ2-3, with no confident D gene call. What was sequenced was distant non-tumor lung tissue. This TCR came from a man between 70 and 80 years old with non-small cell lung cancer. The DNA reads TGTGCCACCAGTGATCTGAGAGGCCTATTTACAGATACGCAGTATTTT. It codes for CATSDLRGLFTDTQYF.